One and the same sample provided the 26 T cell receptor beta chains below, sequenced in a study of neoadjuvant anti-PD-1 for oral cavity cancer. The sample's time point: after neoadjuvant nivolumab, at surgical resection. Assay: immunoSEQ multiplex PCR; the TCRdb copy retains only in-frame clones and omits some. The sample consists of several thousand clones, 70% of them appearing once. The sequencing used PBMCs, collected after nivolumab (anti-PD-1) treatment. The origin of the receptors is a person aged 35-79 years with oral cavity squamous cell carcinoma.

The chain recombines TRBV7-9 with TRBJ1-2; tentatively, D is TRBD1 (6 bases). Per germline, CDR1 SEHNR and CDR2 FQNEAQ (reference sequence). The CDR3 consists of 14 residues. Trimming shortened V by 5 bases and J by 1 base, and 11 bases separated the two germline ends. The chain's CDR3 is CASSPGGGNYGYTF. The CDR3 DNA reads as TGTGCCAGCAGCCCCGGAGGGGGTAACTATGGCTACACCTTC.

The V and J genes are TRBV6-5 and TRBJ1-1, with TRBD1 identical over 7 bases. The V gene's germline CDR1 is MNHEY and CDR2 SVGAGI. Unmatched junction bases numbered 8, after V lost 6 bases and J lost 1 base. The CDR3 is 15 residues long. In nucleotides, the CDR3 is TGTGCCAGCAGCCCAAAGGGGGACAGGAACACTGAAGCTTTCTTT. Translation: CASSPKGDRNTEAFF.

The chain links TRBV7-2 to TRBJ1-5; D is unclear. The CDR3 extends over 16 amino acids. Per the germline V gene, CDR1 is SGHTA and CDR2 is FQGNSA. V lost 3 bases to trimming and J lost 3 bases, with 15 bases between them. CDR3 nucleotide sequence: TGTGCCAGCAGCTTTTTCTCAAACGGTTTCAATCAGCCCCAGCATTTT. Residues: CASSFFSNGFNQPQHF. Full variable domain (remainder filled in from reference TRBV7-2 and TRBJ1-5): GAGVSQSPSNKVTEKGKDVELRCDPISGHTALYWYRQSLGQGLEFLIYFQGNSAPDKSGLPSDRFSAERTGGSVSTLTIQRTQQEDSAVYLCASSFFSNGFNQPQHFGDGTRLSIL.

This chain links TRBV4-3 with TRBJ1-2; D is unclear. The CDR3 consists of 16 residues. The germline gives CDR1 LGHNA, CDR2 YSLEER. The V end was cut by 0 bases, the J end by 0 bases, with 11 bases between. CDR3 amino acids: CASSQDFGPANYGYTF. The CDR3 bases are TGCGCCAGCAGCCAAGATTTCGGGCCCGCTAACTATGGCTACACCTTC.

The chain couples TRBV4-3 to TRBJ2-5, with D hard to call. The CDR3 runs to 16 residues. V was pared by 1 base and J by 0 bases, with 12 bases between. Germline lookup yields CDR1 LGHNA and CDR2 YSLEER. The CDR3 DNA reads as TGCGCCAGCAGCCAAGTACGCCAAGGGCACCAAGAGACCCAGTACTTC. It encodes CASSQVRQGHQETQYF.

The rearrangement uses TRBV19 and TRBJ1-2; no firm D call. V was pared by 3 bases and J by 7 bases, with 12 bases between. Germline lookup yields CDR1 LNHDA and CDR2 SQIVND (reference sequence). The CDR3 contains 13 residues. The CDR3 region has the DNA TGTGCCAGTAGTATTTCGGGTCCGGTTGGCTACACCTTC. This sequence encodes CASSISGPVGYTF.

The chain combines TRBV28 with TRBJ2-3; TRBD2 matches at 8 bases. J lost 2 bases, V lost 6 bases, and 4 bases had no gene match. The CDR3 sequence is 14 residues long. Germline CDR1 MDHEN, CDR2 SYDVKM. Here the CDR3 DNA reads TGTGCCAGCAGAACAGCGGGGGACACAGATACGCAGTATTTT. Translated: CASRTAGDTDTQYF.

A few counts support this clone. This chain connects TRBV11-2 to TRBJ1-2; D is perhaps TRBD1 (5 bases). The V end lost 5 bases, the J end lost 2 bases, and 15 bases lay between the germline ends. The CDR3 is made up of 15 amino acids. The V gene's germline CDR1 is SGHAT and CDR2 FQNNGV. CDR3 protein: CASSSKEGMNYGYTF. The CDR3 DNA reads TGTGCCAGCAGCAGCAAGGAGGGGATGAACTATGGCTACACCTTC.

This sequence joins TRBV2 and TRBJ2-3; D is unclear. Germline V gene sequence: CDR1 SNHLY, CDR2 FYNNEI. V lost 7 bases and J lost 0, with 11 bases in between. The CDR3 length is 14 residues. The CDR3 reads CASMGRTSTDTQYF. The CDR3 DNA sequence: TGTGCCAGCATGGGCAGAACTAGCACAGATACGCAGTATTTT.

The chain employs TRBV19 and TRBJ1-1; D not certain. Trimming pared 5 bases from V and 1 base from J, leaving 8 bases between. CDR1 and CDR2 (germline): LNHDA, SQIVND (reference sequence). The CDR3 runs to 13 residues. DNA for the CDR3: TGTGCCAGTAGTTCACAGACGAACACTGAAGCTTTCTTT. Translated, it gives CASSSQTNTEAFF.

The chain combines TRBV7-2 with TRBJ2-3; D gene unclear. Per germline, CDR1 SGHTA and CDR2 FQGNSA. This CDR3 comprises 18 residues. Trimming removed 2 bases from V and 1 base from J, with 19 bases in between. The DNA of the CDR3 is TGTGCCAGCAGCTTAAGCGTCCGGATTCCGGCGGGCACAGATACGCAGTATTTT. This translates into CASSLSVRIPAGTDTQYF.

The chain's CDR3 is CASSSGTSNTIYF. Written as DNA, the CDR3 is TGTGCCAGCAGCTCCGGGACATCCAACACCATATATTTT. This sequence joins TRBV5-4 and TRBJ1-3; D perhaps matches TRBD1 (6 bases). Trimming removed 3 bases from V and 7 bases from J, with 11 bases in between. The germline CDR1 and CDR2 sequences are SGHNT and YYREEE (reference sequence). The CDR3 length is 13 residues.

V and J are TRBV18 and TRBJ2-5, with TRBD1 matching 8 bases. Germline CDR1 reads KGHSH; CDR2 reads LQKENI. The trim removed 2 bases at V and 5 bases at J, leaving 7 bases unmatched. This CDR3 contains 15 residues. CDR3 amino acids: CASSPAPGGEETQYF. The CDR3, as DNA: TGTGCCAGCTCACCAGCCCCAGGGGGCGAGGAGACCCAGTACTTC.

The J gene is TRBJ1-1, the V gene TRBV2; no definite D call. Germline V gives CDR1 SNHLY, CDR2 FYNNEI. The germline V and J ends were trimmed by 4 bases and 0 bases, with 12 bases remaining between them. The CDR3 has 15 amino acids. CDR3 loop: CASSVEGMMNTEAFF. The DNA of the CDR3 is TGTGCCAGCAGTGTTGAGGGCATGATGAACACTGAAGCTTTCTTT.

This chain connects TRBV11-3 to TRBJ2-1; D is uncertain. CDR3 length: 14 amino acids. V lost 5 bases, J lost 7 bases, and 15 bases lay in between. Germline loops: CDR1 SGHNT, CDR2 YENEEA. The CDR3: CASSLFGLDNEQFF. The DNA of the CDR3 is TGTGCCAGCAGCCTATTCGGGCTAGATAATGAGCAGTTCTTC.

The chain uses TRBV6-4 and TRBJ2-3; possible D gene TRBD2, 6 bases. The CDR3 has 14 amino acids. Trimming took 3 bases from V and 0 from J, leaving 7 bases between them. The germline gives CDR1 MRHNA, CDR2 SNTAGT. The CDR3 sequence is CASSESGSTDTQYF. As DNA, the CDR3 is TGTGCCAGCAGTGAAAGCGGGAGCACAGATACGCAGTATTTT.

In this sample, this clone turned up a few times. The gene calls are TRBV11-2 and TRBJ2-7; tentative D call: TRBD2 (6 bases). V was clipped by 2 bases and J by 2 bases, with 16 bases between them. From germline, CDR1 is SGHAT and CDR2 FQNNGV. This CDR3 has 16 residues. The CDR3 nucleotides read TGTGCCAGCAGCTTACACTCTGCGGGGCGGACCTACGAGCAGTACTTC. The encoded protein is CASSLHSAGRTYEQYF.

Here the CDR3 reads CASGGGGPYEQYF. As DNA, the CDR3 is TGTGCCAGTGGGGGCGGGGGCCCCTACGAGCAGTACTTC. This chain links TRBV9 with TRBJ2-7; a possible D gene is TRBD2 (7 bases). The germline CDR1 and CDR2 sequences are SGDLS and YYNGEE. V lost 8 bases to trimming and J lost 2 bases, with 14 bases between them. The CDR3 is made up of 13 amino acids.

The chain carries TRBV19 and TRBJ1-1; D is possibly TRBD1 (5 bases). The CDR3 loop spans 14 amino acids. V was trimmed by 3 bases and J by 4 bases, leaving 12 bases between them. Germline assignment: CDR1 LNHDA and CDR2 SQIVND (reference sequence). Here the CDR3 reads CASSMAGLATEAFF. For the CDR3, the DNA is TGTGCCAGTAGTATGGCAGGGCTGGCCACTGAAGCTTTCTTT.

The chain recombines TRBV27 with TRBJ2-7, with D tentatively TRBD1 (5 bases). Trimming took 4 bases from V and 0 from J, leaving 10 bases between them. Germline V lookup: CDR1 MNHEY, CDR2 SMNVEV (reference sequence). CDR3 length: 14 amino acids. The CDR3: CASSSRVSSYEQYF. The CDR3, as DNA: TGTGCCAGCAGTTCCAGGGTCAGCTCCTACGAGCAGTACTTC.

This clone has only a few counts. The V call is TRBV5-1, the J call TRBJ2-5, with TRBD2 as a possible D gene (6 bases). Germline loops: CDR1 SGHRS, CDR2 YFSETQ. This CDR3 has 15 residues. V lost 0 bases and J lost 5, with 14 bases in between. CDR3 DNA sequence: TGCGCCAGCAGCTTGGAGGAGGGTGCATGGGAGACCCAGTACTTC. Amino acids: CASSLEEGAWETQYF.

The V and J genes are TRBV7-2 and TRBJ2-7; D might be TRBD1 or TRBD2, each matching 5 bases. The V gene lost 6 bases and the J gene lost 2 bases, with 17 bases spanning the gap. Germline lookup yields CDR1 SGHTA and CDR2 FQGNSA. This CDR3 contains 15 residues. CDR3 region: CASRRERGRAYEQYF. The CDR3 region has the DNA TGTGCCAGCAGGCGCGAACGGGGCAGAGCCTACGAGCAGTACTTC. Using reference TRBV7-2 and TRBJ2-7 for the parts outside the CDR3, the full variable domain is GAGVSQSPSNKVTEKGKDVELRCDPISGHTALYWYRQSLGQGLEFLIYFQGNSAPDKSGLPSDRFSAERTGGSVSTLTIQRTQQEDSAVYLCASRRERGRAYEQYFGPGTRLTVT.

The chain joins TRBV18 to TRBJ2-7; D not certain. Trimming removed 2 bases from V and 6 bases from J, with 20 bases in between. Germline assignment: CDR1 KGHSH and CDR2 LQKENI. The CDR3 has 16 amino acids. The DNA of the CDR3 is TGTGCCAGCTCACCAATTTGGTCCCGACGGACCGGCGAGCAGTACTTC. It encodes CASSPIWSRRTGEQYF.

V and J are TRBV28 and TRBJ1-2, with TRBD1 matching 9 bases. In germline, CDR1 is MDHEN, CDR2 SYDVKM. V gave up 4 bases and J gave up 3 bases; unmatched junction bases: 6. The CDR3 is made up of 15 amino acids. CDR3 sequence reads: CASSSTGGNYYGYTF. The CDR3 nucleotides are TGTGCCAGCAGTTCGACAGGGGGGAACTACTATGGCTACACCTTC.

This chain links TRBV10-2 with TRBJ1-2; D may be TRBD1 (5 bases). Trimming left V 3 bases short and J 8 bases short, with 10 bases between. Germline CDR1 reads WSHSY; CDR2 reads SAAADI. There are 12 residues in the CDR3. The CDR3 coding sequence is TGCGCCAGCAGTGATGCGGGGGAGGGCTACACCTTC. It is translated as CASSDAGEGYTF.

This clone was seen only once. The J gene is TRBJ1-4, the V gene TRBV4-3, with 9 nucleotides matching TRBD1. In germline, CDR1 is LGHNA, CDR2 YSLEER. This CDR3 region has 15 residues. The trim removed 4 bases at V and 4 bases at J, leaving 4 bases unmatched. As DNA, the CDR3 is TGCGCCAGCAGCCGTGGGACAGGGTATAATGAAAAACTGTTTTTT. Its protein product is CASSRGTGYNEKLFF.